This T cell receptor beta chain was sequenced for a study of regulatory T cells in long-lasting Graves disease. Overall study context: Antithyroid drugs had been given to newly diagnosed Graves' patients for under 3 months. Study conclusions and caveats: Persistent disease preferred TRBV28, TRBJ1-2 and TRBJ2-5. The study examined only peripheral blood, not thyroid tissue.

As for this clonotype: What it recognizes is unknown.

Time point specified: newly diagnosed GD, antithyroid drugs for less than 3 months. RNA extracted from PBMCs served as the sequencing template. The ends were cut back, 2 bases at V and 7 bases at J, with 17 bases in the middle. Germline V gene lookup returns CDR1 DFQATT and CDR2 SNEGSKA (reference sequence). CDR3 length: 15 residues. HTBI primers from iRepertoire and Arm-PCR of CDR3 regions yielded the TCR beta libraries. TCRdb reprocessed the multiplex PCR reads via MiXCR and lists one record per CDR3 protein. The data show more than 400,000 distinct CDR3 sequences, with around 17% seen just once and roughly a tenth held by the top ten. The sample also formed part of further work on T cells in Graves' hyperthyroidism and ophthalmopathy. That source notes: Patients showing uncontrolled infection, other autoimmune disease, pregnancy or lactation were ineligible.

The receptor was isolated from a woman aged 30 to 39 with Graves disease. The gene calls are TRBV20-1 and TRBJ1-4; D might be TRBD1 (5 bases). The material sequenced was peripheral blood mononuclear cells (PBMCs), taken at new diagnosis, from a patient treated with antithyroid drugs. In DNA, the CDR3 is TGCAGTGCTAGATCCAGACCTGGGGGTAGTGAAAAACTGTTTTTT. Its translation: CSARSRPGGSEKLFF.